This section outlines one T cell receptor (beta chain) sequence together with its context. It lacks a known antigen. Within one base of it there is no much larger clone, and no base qualities were kept. The data stem from a study of cytomegalovirus exposure and HLA in healthy donors (dated by TCRdb to 2017 to 2019). Study-level background: According to an earlier analysis of 550 to 700 of the donors, some 180 million T cells yielded 95 million to 140 million unique TCR beta sequences and 276 Gb of sequence data. An early release that covered fewer than 750 HLA-typed donors contained 250 to 350 gigabases of sequencing data and 75 million to 100 million unique TCR sequences. The genetic ancestry cluster associated with self-reported Caucasian donors included 81% of the 398 genotyped donors. The study aimed to test whether cataloging public T cell receptors could reveal signatures of past pathogen exposure. Using immunosequencing, the study profiled T cell repertoires from around 670 subjects and related those repertoires to cytomegalovirus serostatus. A separate validation cohort of 100 to 150 different subjects was used in addition to the approximately 610-subject first cohort. To predict cytomegalovirus infection status, the study combined high-throughput TCR immunosequencing, statistical association of individual TCRs with disease status, and machine learning. A later analysis re-examined previously published TCR beta repertoires from about 700 donors and added high-resolution HLA genotyping to investigate patterns of TCR occurrence. Rather than drawing on any new phenotypic data, the later analysis identified candidate immune exposures from TCR beta sequences and the way those sequences occurred across donors. An earlier analysis of fewer than 750 of the donors used high-throughput TCR beta sequencing to judge whether each TCR beta V gene segment behaved as functional or pseudogenic. Donor age, sex, ethnicity and CMV serostatus were collected together with the repertoire data. A later genetic analysis took genome-wide SNP genotypes for about 55% of the roughly 670 donors and used that subset as a discovery cohort. All discovery cohort repertoires had been generated using a single sequencing platform. HLA typing covered class I and class II loci at four-digit resolution. The number of donors typed differed by locus, with about 629-640 for A, B, C, DRB1 and DQB1, 522 for DQA1, 600 to 610 for DPA1, and 472 for DPB1. Roughly 5 DR-DQ haplotypes were handled as single units for association and clustering because linkage in the cohort was strong. Among some 400 genotyped donors of the cohort, an average of approximately 220,000 unique TCR beta nucleotide sequences was sequenced per donor, of which 15% to 20% were non-productive.

Summary of the overall study and its limitations: The sequencing pipeline was judged likely to have produced a cluster of highly shared sequence variants as a technical artifact. A later genetic analysis reported fewer N-insertions in productive TCRs among donors in an Asian-associated ancestry cluster than the roughly 670-donor mean. A later analysis found that most CMV-associated TCR beta chains appeared HLA-restricted, with HLA associations seemingly driven largely by CMV exposure. In an earlier analysis of 500 to 650 of the donors, most TCR beta V segments appeared in productive rearrangements about 87% or about 30% of the time, broadly matching IMGT annotations. The study gave a list of some 150 TCR beta chains associated with cytomegalovirus. An association between a missense DCLRE1C variant and V-gene and J-gene trimming of TCR beta chains was found in a later genetic analysis and replicated in an independent cohort. A later analysis found that HLA-associated TCR beta chains were more clonally expanded and had lower generation probabilities than equally common non-associated chains. When HLA alleles, especially DR and DQ, strongly co-occurred, TCR associations were difficult to assign to individual alleles. The presence/absence analyses assumed that sequencing depth was roughly uniform across donors, and that assumption may not be true. In both the original and validation cohorts, the classifier was reported to diagnose cytomegalovirus status with high specificity and sensitivity. Across donors, most TCR sequences were observed very rarely, whereas some public TCRs were present in many individuals. Because some donors lacked HLA typing at each locus, the association tests relied only on the typed subset. For the cohort, immune exposure information was limited to CMV serostatus. The cohort was sequenced for TCR beta chains only, and without alpha or paired-chain data the features that could be detected were limited. The authors suggested that the approach could potentially be extended to other disease states and immunological phenotypes. According to a later analysis, TCR association rates differed among HLA loci, with DRB1 alleles showing the most associated TCRs and HLA-C alleles showing the fewest. At a false discovery rate of 0.05, a later analysis linked around 15,000 TCR beta sequences to specific HLA alleles. Correlated functional status among segregating V segments might be attributable to linkage disequilibrium, but an unknown experimental factor could not be ruled out. Several of the top co-occurrence clusters appeared to be linked to parvovirus B19, influenza, CMV and Epstein-Barr virus, according to a later analysis. Over 15 rarely observed V segments, including chromosome 9 orphons, were excluded from the earlier analysis of about 600 of the donors because counts were too low. A few of the identified cytomegalovirus-associated TCR beta chains were confirmed in vitro to be specific for cytomegalovirus antigens. A further reported finding was that TCR beta sequences accurately predicted the HLA-A and HLA-B alleles for most subjects in the first cohort.

The cohort was made up of 650 to 700 healthy bone marrow donors. At the time of sampling, all cohort members were nominally healthy, though unrecorded immune exposures were likely present. The donor was CMV seropositive and was included in the group of some 290 seropositive cohort members. Every donor gave a peripheral blood sample, and the peripheral blood mononuclear cells from that sample were used for TCR beta sequencing. Genomic DNA was extracted from the blood cell samples with the Qiagen DNeasy Blood Extraction Kit. Receptors were amplified or captured by the immunoSEQ multiplex PCR assay. The multiplex PCR relied on a mix of 60 forward primers for TCR Vbeta segments and 13 reverse primers for TCR Jbeta segments. The CDR3 region of rearranged TCR beta genes was amplified from genomic DNA by a multiplex PCR assay. The amplified TCR beta libraries were sequenced on the Illumina HiSeq System as 87-base-pair reads. The original methods were these. In a later analysis, some 80 million unique TCR beta chains were counted across the roughly 610 repertoires, and approximately 9.9 million of these chains were shared by at least two donors. To remove PCR and sequencing errors, raw reads were error-corrected and collapsed into unique sequences using a nearest-neighbor algorithm that merged closely related sequences. Alignment of CDR3 sequences to IMGT reference sequences was used to assign V, D and J gene segments. For a sequence to be retained, at least a six-nucleotide match to both a V gene segment and a J gene segment was required. Rearrangements were classified as productive when the CDR3 lacked stop codons and remained in frame with V and J, and all other rearrangements were classified as non-productive. CDR3 was defined according to IMGT convention as the region running from the second conserved V-encoded cysteine to the conserved J-encoded phenylalanine. The earlier analysis of 500 to 750 of the donors excluded any sequence lacking an unambiguous match to a single V gene segment. In an earlier analysis of 450 to 750 of the donors, a V segment was called functional when productive rearrangements were above 56.7%, and segregating when the standard deviation between donors exceeded 5%. A statistical classification framework was built for diagnosing cytomegalovirus status from the catalog of TCR beta chain sequences. In a later analysis, TCR nucleotide sequences were compared against IMGT/GENE-DB human TR gene sequences so that V and J genes could be assigned. Using the TCRdist pipeline, a later analysis assigned CDR3 sequences along with most-parsimonious VDJ recombination scenarios. In a later analysis, every TCR beta chain was defined by the combination of its CDR3 amino acid sequence and its V-gene family, and reads without a unique V-gene family were dropped. As a way to deal with suspected cross-contamination and a sequencing artifact, a later analysis dropped under 600 nucleotide sequences that were highly shared and had low generation probability. In a later analysis, a clonal expansion index for each public chain was calculated from normalized within-repertoire ranks of inferred template counts. A later analysis computed generation probabilities with a VDJ recombination model fitted to out-of-frame rearrangements, and checked the results against IGoR. A later analysis scored TCR-TCR, TCR-HLA and TCR-CMV co-occurrence with hypergeometric tests, applying a repertoire-size bias correction to TCR pairs. In a later analysis, false discovery rates were estimated by permuting HLA or CMV assignments 20 times. In a later analysis, co-occurring TCRs were grouped with DBSCAN, and TCRdist sequence similarity was added when clustering was performed within HLA-allele-positive subsets. Repertoires with fewer than 30,000 or more than 120,000 public chains were left out of co-occurrence clustering, as were a few repertoires with anomalous nucleotide sharing. Not all clones reach the TCRdb copy of this immuneACCESS table, which keeps in-frame sequences only. Checked studies attribute under half of the gap to unresolved V genes and leave the rest unexplained. That table furnishes V, J and clone size, whereas the DNA furnished D and trimming. Across this sample there are roughly 160,000 clones, with approximately 71% seen only once. Roughly 5.2% of the sample lies in the top ten.

Sequencing was performed on PBMCs. The source is a woman aged 18-29 years in good health and CMV-seropositive.

Here is the DNA: TGTGCCAGCAATCGGGACTCGGGGAGTTCCCAGTACTTC. Protein translation: CASNRDSGSSQYF. The sequence joins TRBV2 to TRBJ2-5; D gene: possibly TRBD2, on 6 matching bases. CDR1 and CDR2, looked up from the germline V gene, are SNHLY and FYNNEI. From cysteine to phenylalanine, the CDR3 is 13 amino acids long. Solely the CDR3 DNA is kept, with 39 bases framed from the first base. Cut back by 7 bases and 9 bases, the V and J ends lie 18 bases apart.